This T cell receptor (beta chain) was captured in a study of OX40 agonist ivuxolimab in advanced cancers. Study as a whole: A diagnosis of hepatocellular carcinoma, melanoma, renal cell or head and neck cancer was present in dose-escalation patients. The dose-escalation cohort was about 80% male, with a mean age of about 56 years, ranging about 23 to 90.

Blood was sampled at baseline, cycle 4 day 1, and cycle 7 day 1. With respect to this clone: Its matching antigen is unknown.

Only in-frame clones appear in the TCRdb table, and some are missing; sequencing was by immunoSEQ multiplex PCR. The sample includes about 98,000 clones, around 92% of them seen just once. General study results and limits: Low normalized T-cell clonal expansion was also seen in some nonresponders.

The sequence was obtained from an adult with an advanced solid tumor such as melanoma, head and neck, liver or kidney cancer. The sample in question was CD4+ or CD8+ T cells sorted from blood, obtained in a trial of the OX40 agonist ivuxolimab.

The CDR3 DNA sequence: TGTGCCAGTTCGTTATCGGGTAGCAATCAGCCCCAGCATTTT. Translating gives CASSLSGSNQPQHF. The chain links TRBV6-5 to TRBJ1-5; D remains unclear. Looked up from germline, CDR1 is MNHEY and CDR2 is SVGAGI. There are 14 residues in the CDR3. With 9 bases removed from V and 0 bases from J, the gap between germline ends came to 12 bases.